This paragraph covers one T cell receptor (beta chain) sequence. The sample comes from a study of blood T cell repertoires in COVID-19. Study context: Spain, Italy and the United States supplied samples that represented acute and convalescent COVID-19.

TCRdb keeps only in-frame clones here, not all; method: immunoSEQ multiplex PCR. Among 30,000 or so clones listed, less than 90% were seen once. The CDR3 sequence is 17 residues long. Trimming removed 4 bases from V and 8 bases from J; junction bases left unmatched: 14. CDR1 and CDR2 (germline): MNHEY, SMNVEV (reference sequence). The sequence was obtained from a human donor with active COVID-19. The donor label of this sample is uncertain. The chain has TRBV27 and TRBJ1-4; 9 bases line up with TRBD1. Sample: peripheral blood. CDR3 in DNA: TGTGCCAGCAGTTCCCCCGTACGGACAGGGGAGCGGGAAAAACTGTTTTTT. Protein: CASSSPVRTGEREKLFF.